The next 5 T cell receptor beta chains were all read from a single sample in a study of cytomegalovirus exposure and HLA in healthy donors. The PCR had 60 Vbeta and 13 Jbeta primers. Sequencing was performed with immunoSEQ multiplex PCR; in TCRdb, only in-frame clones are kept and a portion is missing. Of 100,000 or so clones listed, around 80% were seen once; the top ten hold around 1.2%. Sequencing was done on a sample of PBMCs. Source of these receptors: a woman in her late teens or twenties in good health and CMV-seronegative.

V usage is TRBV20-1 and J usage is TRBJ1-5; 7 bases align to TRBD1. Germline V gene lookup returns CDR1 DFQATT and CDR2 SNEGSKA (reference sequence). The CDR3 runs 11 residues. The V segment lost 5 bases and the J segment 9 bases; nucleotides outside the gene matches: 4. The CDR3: CSARYRGPQHF. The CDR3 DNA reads TGCAGTGCTCGTTACAGGGGGCCCCAGCATTTT.

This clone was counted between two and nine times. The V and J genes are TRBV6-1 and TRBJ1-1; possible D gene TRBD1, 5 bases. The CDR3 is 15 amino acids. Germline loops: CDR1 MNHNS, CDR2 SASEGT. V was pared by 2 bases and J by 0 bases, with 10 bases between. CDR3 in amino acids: CASSEFGALNTEAFF. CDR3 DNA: TGTGCCAGCAGTGAATTTGGGGCCTTGAACACTGAAGCTTTCTTT.

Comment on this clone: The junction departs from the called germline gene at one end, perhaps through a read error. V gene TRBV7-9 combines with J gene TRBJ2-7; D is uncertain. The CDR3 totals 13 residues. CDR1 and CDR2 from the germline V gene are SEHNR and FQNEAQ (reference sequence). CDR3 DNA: TGTTCCAGCAGCTTAGACAACTCCTACGAGCAGTACTTC. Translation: CSSSLDNSYEQYF.

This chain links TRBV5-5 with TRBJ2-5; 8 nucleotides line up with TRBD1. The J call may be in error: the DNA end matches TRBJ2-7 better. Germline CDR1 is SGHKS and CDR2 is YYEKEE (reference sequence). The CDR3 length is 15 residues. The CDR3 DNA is TGTGCCAGCACCCACAGGGGGAAAGCGTTGTACGAGCAGTACTTC. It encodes CASTHRGKALYEQYF.

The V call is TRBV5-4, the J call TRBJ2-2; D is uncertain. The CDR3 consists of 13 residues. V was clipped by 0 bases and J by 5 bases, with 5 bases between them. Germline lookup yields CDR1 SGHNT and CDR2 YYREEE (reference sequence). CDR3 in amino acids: CASSLERTGELFF. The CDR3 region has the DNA TGTGCCAGCAGCTTGGAGAGGACCGGGGAGCTGTTTTTT. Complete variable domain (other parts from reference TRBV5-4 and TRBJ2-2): ETGVTQSPTHLIKTRGQQVTLRCSSQSGHNTVSWYQQALGQGPQFIFQYYREEENGRGNFPPRFSGLQFPNYSSELNVNALELDDSALYLCASSLERTGELFFGEGSRLTVL.